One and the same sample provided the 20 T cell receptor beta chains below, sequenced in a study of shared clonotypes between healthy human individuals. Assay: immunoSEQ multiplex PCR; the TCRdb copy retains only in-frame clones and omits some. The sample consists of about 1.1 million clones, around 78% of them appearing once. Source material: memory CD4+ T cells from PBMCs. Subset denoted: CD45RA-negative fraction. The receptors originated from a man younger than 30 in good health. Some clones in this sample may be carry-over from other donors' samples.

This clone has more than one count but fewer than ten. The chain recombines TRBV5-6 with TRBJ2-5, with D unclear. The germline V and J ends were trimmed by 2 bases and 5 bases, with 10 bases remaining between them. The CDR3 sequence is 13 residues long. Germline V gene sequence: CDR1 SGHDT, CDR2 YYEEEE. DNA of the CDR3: TGTGCCAGCAGCTTTTACAAACCGGAGACCCAGTACTTC. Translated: CASSFYKPETQYF. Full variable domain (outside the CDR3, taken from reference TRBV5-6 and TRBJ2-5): DAGVTQSPTHLIKTRGQQVTLRCSPKSGHDTVSWYQQALGQGPQFIFQYYEEEERQRGNFPDRFSGHQFPNYSSELNVNALLLGDSALYLCASSFYKPETQYFGPGTRLLVL.

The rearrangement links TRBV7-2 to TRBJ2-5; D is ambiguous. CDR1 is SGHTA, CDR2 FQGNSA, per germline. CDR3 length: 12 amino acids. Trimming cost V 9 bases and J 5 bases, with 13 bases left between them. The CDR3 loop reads CASQVGSETQYF. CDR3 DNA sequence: TGTGCCAGTCAGGTGGGGTCTGAGACCCAGTACTTC.

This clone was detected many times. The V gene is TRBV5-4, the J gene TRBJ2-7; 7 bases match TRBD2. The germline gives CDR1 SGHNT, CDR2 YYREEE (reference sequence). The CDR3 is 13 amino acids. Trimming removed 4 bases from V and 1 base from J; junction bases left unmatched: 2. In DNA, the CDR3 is TGTGCCAGCAGCCGGGACTATTCCTACGAGCAGTACTTC. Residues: CASSRDYSYEQYF.

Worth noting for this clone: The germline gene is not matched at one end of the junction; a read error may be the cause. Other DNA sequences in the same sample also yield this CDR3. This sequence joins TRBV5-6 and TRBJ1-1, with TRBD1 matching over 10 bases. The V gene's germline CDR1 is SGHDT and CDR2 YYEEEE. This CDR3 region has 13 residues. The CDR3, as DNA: TGTGCCAGCACCTTGGACAGGGGGACTGAAGCTTTCTTT. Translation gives CASTLDRGTEAFF.

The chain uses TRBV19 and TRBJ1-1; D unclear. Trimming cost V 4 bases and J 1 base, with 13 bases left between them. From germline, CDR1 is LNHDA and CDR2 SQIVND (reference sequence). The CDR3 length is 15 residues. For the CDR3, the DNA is TGTGCCAGTAGTAAGGCAAGGGTGAGGAACACTGAAGCTTTCTTT. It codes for CASSKARVRNTEAFF.

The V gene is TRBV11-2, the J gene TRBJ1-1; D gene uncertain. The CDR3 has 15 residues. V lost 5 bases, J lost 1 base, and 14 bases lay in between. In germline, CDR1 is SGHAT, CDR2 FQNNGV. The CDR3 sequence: CASSPKRWQNTEAFF. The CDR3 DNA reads TGTGCCAGCAGCCCTAAAAGGTGGCAGAACACTGAAGCTTTCTTT.

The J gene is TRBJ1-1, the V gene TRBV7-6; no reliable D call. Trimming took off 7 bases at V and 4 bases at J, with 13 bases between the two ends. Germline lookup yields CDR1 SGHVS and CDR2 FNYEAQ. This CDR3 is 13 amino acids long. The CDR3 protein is CASTRITATEAFF. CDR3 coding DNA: TGTGCCAGCACCCGGATTACGGCCACTGAAGCTTTCTTT.

As DNA, the CDR3 is TGCAGCGCATCCCAGGGGGGTCGCTACGAGCAGTACTTC. Translated: CSASQGGRYEQYF. This chain joins TRBV29-1 and TRBJ2-7; a possible D gene is TRBD1 (7 bases). Germline CDR1 is SQVTM and CDR2 is ANQGSEA. The CDR3 extends over 13 amino acids. V was cut by 7 bases and J by 3 bases, with 16 bases left in between.

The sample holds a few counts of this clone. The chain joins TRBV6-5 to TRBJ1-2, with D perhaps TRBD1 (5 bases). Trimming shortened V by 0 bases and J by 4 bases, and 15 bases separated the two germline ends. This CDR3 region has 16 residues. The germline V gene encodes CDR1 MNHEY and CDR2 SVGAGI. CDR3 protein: CASSYSGAEGTYGYTF. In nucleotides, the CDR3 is TGTGCCAGCAGTTACTCCGGGGCAGAGGGTACCTATGGCTACACCTTC.

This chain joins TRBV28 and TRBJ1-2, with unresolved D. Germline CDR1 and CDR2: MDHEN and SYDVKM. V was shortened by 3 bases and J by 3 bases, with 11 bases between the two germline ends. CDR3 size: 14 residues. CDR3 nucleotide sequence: TGTGCCAGCAGTTTGATGCTATCAGACTATGGCTACACCTTC. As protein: CASSLMLSDYGYTF.

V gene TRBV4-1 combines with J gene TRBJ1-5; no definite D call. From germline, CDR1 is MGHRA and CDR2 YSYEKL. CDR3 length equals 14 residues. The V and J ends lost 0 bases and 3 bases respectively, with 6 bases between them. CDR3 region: CASSQDSLNQPQHF. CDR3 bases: TGCGCCAGCAGCCAAGACAGTCTCAATCAGCCCCAGCATTTT.

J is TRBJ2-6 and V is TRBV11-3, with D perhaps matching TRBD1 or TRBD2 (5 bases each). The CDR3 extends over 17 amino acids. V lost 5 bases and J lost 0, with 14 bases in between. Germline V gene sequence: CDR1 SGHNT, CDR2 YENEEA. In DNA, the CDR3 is TGTGCCAGCAGCATCCGGGACCAATGCTCTGGGGCCAACGTCCTGACTTTC. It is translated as CASSIRDQCSGANVLTF. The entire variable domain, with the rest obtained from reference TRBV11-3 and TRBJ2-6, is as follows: EAGVVQSPRYKIIEKKQPVAFWCNPISGHNTLYWYLQNLGQGPELLIRYENEEAVDDSQLPKDRFSAERLKGVDSTLKIQPAELGDSAVYLCASSIRDQCSGANVLTFGAGSRLTVL.

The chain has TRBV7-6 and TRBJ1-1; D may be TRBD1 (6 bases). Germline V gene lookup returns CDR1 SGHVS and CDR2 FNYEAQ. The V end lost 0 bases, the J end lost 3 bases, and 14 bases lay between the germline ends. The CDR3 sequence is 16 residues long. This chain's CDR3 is CASSLAFGGGDTEAFF. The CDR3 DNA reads TGTGCCAGCAGCTTAGCTTTCGGGGGGGGCGACACTGAAGCTTTCTTT.

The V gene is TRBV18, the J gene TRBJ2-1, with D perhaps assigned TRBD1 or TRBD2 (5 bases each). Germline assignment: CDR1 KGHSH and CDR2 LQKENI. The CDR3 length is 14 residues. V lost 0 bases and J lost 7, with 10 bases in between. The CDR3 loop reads CASSPPGTLNEQFF. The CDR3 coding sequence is TGTGCCAGCTCACCACCGGGGACCCTGAATGAGCAGTTCTTC.

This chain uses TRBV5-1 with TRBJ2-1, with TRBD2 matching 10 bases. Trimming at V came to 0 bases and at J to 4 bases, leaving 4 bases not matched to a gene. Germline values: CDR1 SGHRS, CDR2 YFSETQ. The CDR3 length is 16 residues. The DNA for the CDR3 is TGCGCCAGCAGCTTGGACATAGCGGGAGGTTACAATGAGCAGTTCTTC. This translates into CASSLDIAGGYNEQFF.

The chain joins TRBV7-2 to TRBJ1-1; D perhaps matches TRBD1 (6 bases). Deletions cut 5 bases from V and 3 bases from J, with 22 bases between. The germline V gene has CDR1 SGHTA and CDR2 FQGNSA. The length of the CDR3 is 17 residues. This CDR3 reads CASSPNPEGGMYTEAFF. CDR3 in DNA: TGTGCCAGCAGCCCCAACCCTGAGGGGGGTATGTACACTGAAGCTTTCTTT.

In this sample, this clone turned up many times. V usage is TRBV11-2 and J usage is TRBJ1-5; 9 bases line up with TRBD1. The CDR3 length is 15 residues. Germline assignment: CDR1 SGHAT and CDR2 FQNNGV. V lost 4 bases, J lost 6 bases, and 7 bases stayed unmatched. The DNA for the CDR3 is TGTGCCAGCAGCTCAGACAGGGGGATAGGTCAGCCCCAGCATTTT. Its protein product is CASSSDRGIGQPQHF.

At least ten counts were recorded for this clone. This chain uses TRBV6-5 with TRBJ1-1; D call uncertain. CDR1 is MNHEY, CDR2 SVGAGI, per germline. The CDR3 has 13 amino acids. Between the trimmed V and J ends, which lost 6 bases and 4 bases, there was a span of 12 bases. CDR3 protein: CASRVGRFTEAFF. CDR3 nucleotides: TGTGCCAGCAGGGTTGGACGGTTCACTGAAGCTTTCTTT.

Here the CDR3 reads CASSPPGAPNNEQFF. The CDR3 DNA reads as TGTGCCAGCAGCCCCCCAGGGGCACCGAACAATGAGCAGTTCTTC. This chain connects TRBV11-3 to TRBJ2-1, with D perhaps matching TRBD1 (6 bases). Germline CDR1 reads SGHNT; CDR2 reads YENEEA. The CDR3 consists of 15 residues. V lost 5 bases and J 5 bases, leaving 16 bases between the germline ends. The full variable domain, completed using reference TRBV11-3 and TRBJ2-1, is EAGVVQSPRYKIIEKKQPVAFWCNPISGHNTLYWYLQNLGQGPELLIRYENEEAVDDSQLPKDRFSAERLKGVDSTLKIQPAELGDSAVYLCASSPPGAPNNEQFFGPGTRLTVL.

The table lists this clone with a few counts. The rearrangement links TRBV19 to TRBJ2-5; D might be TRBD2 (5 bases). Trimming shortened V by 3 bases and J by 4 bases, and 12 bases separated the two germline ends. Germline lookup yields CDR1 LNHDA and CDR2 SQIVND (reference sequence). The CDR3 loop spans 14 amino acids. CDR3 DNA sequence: TGTGCCAGTAGTATGTTTCAGGCGGGAGAGACCCAGTACTTC. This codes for CASSMFQAGETQYF.